This is a list of T cell receptor beta chains from one sample in a study of neoadjuvant nivolumab and ipilimumab in lung cancer. TCRdb's table, derived via immunoSEQ multiplex PCR, lists solely in-frame clones and lacks some. The sample holds 40,000 to 60,000 clones, around nine tenths seen once. This specimen consisted of blood, obtained before neoadjuvant nivolumab, alone or with ipilimumab. The receptor set was obtained from an adult with non-small cell lung cancer. Some clones in this sample may be carry-over from other donors' samples. The CDR3 runs from the conserved cysteine through the conserved F or W.

>TRBV4-3|TRBJ2-7
CASSQGTGWEQYF
>TRBV6-1|TRBJ1-2
CASSDNLGVNYGYTF
>TRBV29-1|TRBJ2-1
CSVDSGTRSYNEQFF
>TRBV11-2|TRBJ1-1
CASSDQLRGTEAFF
>TRBV4-2|TRBJ2-1
CASSQEGGRAGNEQFF
>TRBV9|TRBJ2-1
CASSPSPGTSGDNEQFF
>TRBV11-2|TRBJ2-1
CASSLDQTAGKQFF
>TRBV5-1|TRBJ2-5
CASSLEGTQYF
>TRBV11-1|TRBJ2-2
CASSPKGTGELFF
>TRBV5-4|TRBJ2-1
CASSIGGRDEQFF
>TRBV10-3|TRBJ2-5
CAIRAGTGTQETQYF
>TRBV7-2|TRBJ2-7
CASSLSEGQGGQYF
>TRBV6-5|TRBJ2-7
CASSYGDRGYEQYF
>TRBV19|TRBJ1-5
CASSISRGSNQPQHF
>TRBV7-9|TRBJ2-7
CASSLGSDSTYEQYF
>TRBV5-1|TRBJ2-3
CASSLGDIWGDTQYF
>TRBV10-1|TRBJ2-1
CASSTSASYNEQFF
>TRBV5-1|TRBJ2-7
CASSLGRLSYEQYF
>TRBV7-2|TRBJ2-1
CASSLSTGSNEQFF
>TRBV30|TRBJ2-1
CAWGQGNFYNEQFF
>TRBV6-1|TRBJ2-7
CASSAGTSGTHEQYF
>TRBV2|TRBJ2-5
CASSAHFTSGRRETQYF
>TRBV12-5|TRBJ2-1
CASGSGRDYNEQFF
>TRBV5-1|TRBJ2-5
CASSPGLAVLRRETQYF
>TRBV5-1|TRBJ1-4
CASSPGQGLGEKLFF
>TRBV5-1|TRBJ2-7
CASSLRQSSYEQYF
>TRBV19|TRBJ1-5
CASSTSRGEQPQHF
>TRBV7-9|TRBJ1-2
CASSLDGRVAANGYTF
>TRBV7-2|TRBJ2-1
CASSLDSGLPYGEQFF
>TRBV19|TRBJ2-5
CASSIWLAGGPKTQYF
>TRBV7-3|TRBJ2-1
CASSLTVAGHSYNEQFF
>TRBV29-1|TRBJ1-1
CSTTGRGGTEAFF
>TRBV5-1|TRBJ1-2
CASSREGRPYGYTF
>TRBV7-3|TRBJ2-2
CASSVAGGTGELFF
>TRBV19|TRBJ2-5
CASSRQGLGETQYF
>TRBV5-4|TRBJ1-1
CASSLIDTEAFF
>TRBV7-8|TRBJ2-2
CASSFEWVAGELFF
>TRBV4-2|TRBJ2-1
CASSQDGTSGYNEQFF
>TRBV5-1|TRBJ1-1
CASSPYRGTLFTEAFF
>TRBV29-1|TRBJ1-1
CSVRQGENTEAFF
>TRBV5-1|TRBJ2-1
CASSYLPIAGLGNNEQFF
>TRBV30|TRBJ1-3
CACPLRSTPGNTIYF
>TRBV28|TRBJ2-1
CASSLGSQGYNEQFF
>TRBV18|TRBJ2-1
CASAIPGGNNEQFF
>TRBV27|TRBJ2-3
CASSLVFTDTQYF
>TRBV7-2|TRBJ2-7
CASSRGVGGREQYF
>TRBV2|TRBJ1-5
CASSENQGSQPQHF
>TRBV12-5|TRBJ1-4
CASGMDTGYVEKLFF
>TRBV7-9|TRBJ2-5
CASSIRGVGTQYF
>TRBV7-9|TRBJ2-7
CASSDTGGPPYEQYF
>TRBV30|TRBJ1-5
CAYERGRNQPQHF
>TRBV7-9|TRBJ2-4
CASSLSQRNIQYF
>TRBV7-9|TRBJ2-7
CASSFGQDPYEQYF
>TRBV6-5|TRBJ2-1
CASSYVGRDNEQFF